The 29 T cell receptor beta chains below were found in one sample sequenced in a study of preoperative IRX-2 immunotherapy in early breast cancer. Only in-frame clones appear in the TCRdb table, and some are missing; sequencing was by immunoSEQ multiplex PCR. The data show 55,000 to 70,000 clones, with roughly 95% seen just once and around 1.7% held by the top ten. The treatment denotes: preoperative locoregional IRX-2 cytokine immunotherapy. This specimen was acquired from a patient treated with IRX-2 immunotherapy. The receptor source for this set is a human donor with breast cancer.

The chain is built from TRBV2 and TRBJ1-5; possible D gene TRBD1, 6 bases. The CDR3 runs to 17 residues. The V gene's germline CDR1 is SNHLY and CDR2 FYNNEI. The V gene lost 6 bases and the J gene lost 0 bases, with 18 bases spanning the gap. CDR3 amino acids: CASRGVPGHFSNQPQHF. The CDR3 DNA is TGTGCCAGCAGAGGGGTACCGGGACACTTTAGCAATCAGCCCCAGCATTTT.

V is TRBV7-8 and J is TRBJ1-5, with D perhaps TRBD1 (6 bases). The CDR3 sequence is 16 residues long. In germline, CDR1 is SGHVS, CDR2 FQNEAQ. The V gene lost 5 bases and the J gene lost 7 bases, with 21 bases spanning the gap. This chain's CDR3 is CASSQRRTLQGQPQHF. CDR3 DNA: TGTGCCAGCAGCCAACGGAGGACACTCCAGGGGCAGCCCCAGCATTTT.

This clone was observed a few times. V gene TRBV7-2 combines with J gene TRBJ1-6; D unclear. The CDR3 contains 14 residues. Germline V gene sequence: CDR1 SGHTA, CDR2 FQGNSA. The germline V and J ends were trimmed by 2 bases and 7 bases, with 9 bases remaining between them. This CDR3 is CASSLSHANSPLHF. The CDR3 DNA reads TGTGCCAGCAGCTTATCCCACGCGAATTCACCCCTCCACTTT.

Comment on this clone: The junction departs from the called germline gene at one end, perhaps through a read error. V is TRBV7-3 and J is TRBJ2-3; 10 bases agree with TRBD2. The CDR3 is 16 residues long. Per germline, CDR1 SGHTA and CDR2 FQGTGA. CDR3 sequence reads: CASSLTSGRGLDTQYF. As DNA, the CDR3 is TGTGCCAGCAGCCTAACGAGCGGGAGGGGTCTAGATACGCAGTATTTT.

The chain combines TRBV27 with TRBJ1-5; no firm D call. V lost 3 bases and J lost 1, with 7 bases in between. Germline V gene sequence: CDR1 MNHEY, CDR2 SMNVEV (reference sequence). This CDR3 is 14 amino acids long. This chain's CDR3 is CASSFRRSNQPQHF. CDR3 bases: TGTGCCAGCAGTTTTAGGCGGAGCAATCAGCCCCAGCATTTT.

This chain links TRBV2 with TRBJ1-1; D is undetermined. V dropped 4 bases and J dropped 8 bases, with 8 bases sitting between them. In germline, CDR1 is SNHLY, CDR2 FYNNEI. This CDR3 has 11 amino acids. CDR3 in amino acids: CASSAQVEAFF. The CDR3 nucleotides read TGTGCCAGCAGTGCTCAGGTAGAAGCTTTCTTT.

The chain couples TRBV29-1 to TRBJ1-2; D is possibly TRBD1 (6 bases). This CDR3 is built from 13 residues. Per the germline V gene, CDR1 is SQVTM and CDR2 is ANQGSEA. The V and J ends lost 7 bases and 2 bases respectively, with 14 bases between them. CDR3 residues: CSAIQGGNYGYTF. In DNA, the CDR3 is TGCAGCGCGATACAGGGAGGGAACTATGGCTACACCTTC.

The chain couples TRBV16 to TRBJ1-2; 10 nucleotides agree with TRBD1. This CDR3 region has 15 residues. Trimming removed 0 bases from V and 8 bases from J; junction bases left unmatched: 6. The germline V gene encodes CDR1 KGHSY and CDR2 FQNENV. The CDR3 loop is CASSQSGQGDTGYTF. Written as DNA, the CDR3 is TGTGCCAGCAGCCAATCCGGACAGGGGGATACGGGCTACACCTTC.

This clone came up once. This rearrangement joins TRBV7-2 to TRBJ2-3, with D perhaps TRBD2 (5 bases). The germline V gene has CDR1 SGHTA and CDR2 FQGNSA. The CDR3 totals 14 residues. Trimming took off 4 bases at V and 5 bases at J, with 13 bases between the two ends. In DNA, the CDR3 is TGTGCCAGCAGCTCTAGAGGGAAACGAGATACGCAGTATTTT. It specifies CASSSRGKRDTQYF. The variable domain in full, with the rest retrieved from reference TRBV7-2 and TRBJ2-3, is GAGVSQSPSNKVTEKGKDVELRCDPISGHTALYWYRQSLGQGLEFLIYFQGNSAPDKSGLPSDRFSAERTGGSVSTLTIQRTQQEDSAVYLCASSSRGKRDTQYFGPGTRLTVL.

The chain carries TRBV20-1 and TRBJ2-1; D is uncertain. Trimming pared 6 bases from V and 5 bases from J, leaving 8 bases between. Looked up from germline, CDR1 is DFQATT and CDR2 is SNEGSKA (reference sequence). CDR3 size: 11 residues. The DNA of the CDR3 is TGCAGTGCAACCCCCCACAATGAGCAGTTCTTC. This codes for CSATPHNEQFF.

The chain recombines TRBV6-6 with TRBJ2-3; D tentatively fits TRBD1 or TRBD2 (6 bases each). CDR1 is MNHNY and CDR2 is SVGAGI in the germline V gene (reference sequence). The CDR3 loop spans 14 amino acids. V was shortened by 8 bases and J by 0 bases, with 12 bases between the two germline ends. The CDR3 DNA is TGTGCCAGCGCGAGGGGGGCGAGCACAGATACGCAGTATTTT. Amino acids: CASARGASTDTQYF.

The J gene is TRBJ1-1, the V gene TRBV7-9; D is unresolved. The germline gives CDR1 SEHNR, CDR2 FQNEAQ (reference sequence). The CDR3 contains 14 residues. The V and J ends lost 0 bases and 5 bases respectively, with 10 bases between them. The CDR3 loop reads CASSLAREWTEAFF. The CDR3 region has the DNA TGTGCCAGCAGCTTAGCTAGGGAATGGACTGAAGCTTTCTTT.

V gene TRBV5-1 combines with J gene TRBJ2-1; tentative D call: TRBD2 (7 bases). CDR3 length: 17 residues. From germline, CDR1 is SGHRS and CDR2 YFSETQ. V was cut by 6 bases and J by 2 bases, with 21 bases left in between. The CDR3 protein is CASMAFRGASAYNEQFF. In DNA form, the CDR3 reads TGCGCCAGCATGGCTTTTCGGGGGGCTAGCGCCTACAATGAGCAGTTCTTC. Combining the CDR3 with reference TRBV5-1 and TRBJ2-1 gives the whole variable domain KAGVTQTPRYLIKTRGQQVTLSCSPISGHRSVSWYQQTPGQGLQFLFEYFSETQRNKGNFPGRFSGRQFSNSRSEMNVSTLELGDSALYLCASMAFRGASAYNEQFFGPGTRLTVL.

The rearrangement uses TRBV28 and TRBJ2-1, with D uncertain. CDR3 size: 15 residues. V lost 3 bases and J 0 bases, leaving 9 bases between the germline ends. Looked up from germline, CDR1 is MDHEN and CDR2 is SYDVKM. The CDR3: CASSFRFSSYNEQFF. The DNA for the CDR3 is TGTGCCAGCAGTTTTAGGTTCAGCTCCTACAATGAGCAGTTCTTC.

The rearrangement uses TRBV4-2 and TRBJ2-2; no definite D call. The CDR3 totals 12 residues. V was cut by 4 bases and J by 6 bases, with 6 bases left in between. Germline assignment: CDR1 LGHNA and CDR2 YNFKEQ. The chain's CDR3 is CASSRSSGELFF. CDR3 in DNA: TGTGCCAGCAGCCGGTCTTCCGGGGAGCTGTTTTTT.

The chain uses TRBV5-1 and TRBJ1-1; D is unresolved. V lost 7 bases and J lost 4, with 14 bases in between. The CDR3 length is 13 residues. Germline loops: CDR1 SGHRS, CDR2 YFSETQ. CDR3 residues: CASQLLDGTEAFF. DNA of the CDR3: TGCGCCAGCCAGCTGCTGGACGGCACTGAAGCTTTCTTT.

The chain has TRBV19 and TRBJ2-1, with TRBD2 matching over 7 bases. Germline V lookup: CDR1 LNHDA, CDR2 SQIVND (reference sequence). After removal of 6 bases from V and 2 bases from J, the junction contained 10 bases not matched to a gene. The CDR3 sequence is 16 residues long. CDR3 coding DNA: TGTGCCAGTAGAGGGCTTTCGAGCGGGGCCTACAATGAGCAGTTCTTC. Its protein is CASRGLSSGAYNEQFF. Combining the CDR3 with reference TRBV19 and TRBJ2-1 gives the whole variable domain DGGITQSPKYLFRKEGQNVTLSCEQNLNHDAMYWYRQDPGQGLRLIYYSQIVNDFQKGDIAEGYSVSREKKESFPLTVTSAQKNPTAFYLCASRGLSSGAYNEQFFGPGTRLTVL.

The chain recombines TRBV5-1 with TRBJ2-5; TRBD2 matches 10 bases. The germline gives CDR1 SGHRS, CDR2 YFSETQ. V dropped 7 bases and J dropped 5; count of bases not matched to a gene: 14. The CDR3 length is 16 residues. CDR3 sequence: CASQREGRLGLETQYF. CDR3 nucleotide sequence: TGCGCCAGCCAGCGGGAGGGCCGCTTAGGTCTCGAGACCCAGTACTTC.

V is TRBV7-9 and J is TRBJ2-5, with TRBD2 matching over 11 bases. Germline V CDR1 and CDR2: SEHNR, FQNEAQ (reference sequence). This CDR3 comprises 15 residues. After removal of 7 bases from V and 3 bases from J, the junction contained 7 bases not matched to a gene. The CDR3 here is CASTKTSGMEETQYF. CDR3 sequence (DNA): TGTGCCAGCACCAAGACTAGCGGGATGGAAGAGACCCAGTACTTC.

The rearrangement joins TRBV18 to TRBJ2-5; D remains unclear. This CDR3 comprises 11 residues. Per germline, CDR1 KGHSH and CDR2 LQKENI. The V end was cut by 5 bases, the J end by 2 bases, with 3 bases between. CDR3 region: CASSSQETQYF. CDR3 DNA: TGTGCCAGCTCATCTCAAGAGACCCAGTACTTC.

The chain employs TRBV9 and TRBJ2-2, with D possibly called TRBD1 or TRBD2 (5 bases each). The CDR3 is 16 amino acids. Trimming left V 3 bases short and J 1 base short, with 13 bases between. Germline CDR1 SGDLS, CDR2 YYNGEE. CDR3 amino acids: CASSGTGTLNTGELFF. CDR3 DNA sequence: TGTGCCAGCAGCGGAACCGGGACCCTGAACACCGGGGAGCTGTTTTTT.

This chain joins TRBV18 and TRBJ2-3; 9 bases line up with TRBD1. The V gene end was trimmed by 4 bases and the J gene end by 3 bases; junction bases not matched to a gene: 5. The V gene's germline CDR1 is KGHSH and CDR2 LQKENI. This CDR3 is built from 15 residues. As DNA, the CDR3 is TGTGCCAGCTCACTAGGACAGGGGATGACAGATACGCAGTATTTT. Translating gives CASSLGQGMTDTQYF. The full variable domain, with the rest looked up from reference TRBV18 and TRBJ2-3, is NAGVMQNPRHLVRRRGQEARLRCSPMKGHSHVYWYRQLPEEGLKFMVYLQKENIIDESGMPKERFSAEFPKEGPSILRIQQVVRGDSAAYFCASSLGQGMTDTQYFGPGTRLTVL.

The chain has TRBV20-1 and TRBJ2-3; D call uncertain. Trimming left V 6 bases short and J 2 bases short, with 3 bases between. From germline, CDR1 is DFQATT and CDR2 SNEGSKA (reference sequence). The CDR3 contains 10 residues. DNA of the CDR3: TGCAGTGCCCCCACAGATACGCAGTATTTT. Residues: CSAPTDTQYF.

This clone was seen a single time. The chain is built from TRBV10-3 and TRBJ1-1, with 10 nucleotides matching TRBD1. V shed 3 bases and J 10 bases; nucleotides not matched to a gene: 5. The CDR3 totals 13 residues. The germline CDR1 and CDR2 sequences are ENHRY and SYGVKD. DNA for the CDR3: TGTGCCATCAGTGAAGACAGGGGGCGCGGAGCTTTCTTT. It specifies CAISEDRGRGAFF.

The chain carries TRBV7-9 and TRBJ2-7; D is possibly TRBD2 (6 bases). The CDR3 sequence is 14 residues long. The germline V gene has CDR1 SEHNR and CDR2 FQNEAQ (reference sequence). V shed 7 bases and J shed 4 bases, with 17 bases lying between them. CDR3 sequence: CASMAPAGPYEQYF. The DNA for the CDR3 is TGTGCCAGCATGGCCCCGGCGGGACCTTACGAGCAGTACTTC.

The CDR3 region is CASSGTGESYNEQFF. The CDR3 bases are TGTGCCAGCAGCGGGACAGGGGAATCCTACAATGAGCAGTTCTTC. The rearrangement uses TRBV5-4 and TRBJ2-1, with TRBD1 matching over 10 bases. Germline CDR1 SGHNT, CDR2 YYREEE (reference sequence). This CDR3 spans 15 amino acids. The V gene end was trimmed by 4 bases and the J gene end by 1 base; junction bases not matched to a gene: 2.

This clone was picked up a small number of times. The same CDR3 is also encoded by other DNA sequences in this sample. CDR3 DNA sequence: TGTGCCAGCAGCCATGGACCCACCTATGGCTACACCTTC. It translates to CASSHGPTYGYTF. The rearrangement links TRBV14 to TRBJ1-2; D unresolved. Germline CDR1 reads SGHDN; CDR2 reads FVKESK. The CDR3 sequence is 13 residues long. V lost 3 bases, J lost 4 bases, and 9 bases lay in between.

CDR3 coding DNA: TGTGCCAGCAGTTACGAGGGCTACTTTGACACAGATACGCAGTATTTT. This codes for CASSYEGYFDTDTQYF. This chain connects TRBV6-5 to TRBJ2-3; TRBD2 is a possible D gene (5 bases). The ends were cut back, 2 bases at V and 2 bases at J, with 14 bases in the middle. In germline, CDR1 is MNHEY, CDR2 SVGAGI. The CDR3 loop spans 16 amino acids.

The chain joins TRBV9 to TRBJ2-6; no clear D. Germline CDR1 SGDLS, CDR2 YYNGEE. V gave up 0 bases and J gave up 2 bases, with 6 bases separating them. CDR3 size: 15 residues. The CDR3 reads CASSVVSTGANVLTF. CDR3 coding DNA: TGTGCCAGCAGCGTAGTCAGTACTGGGGCCAACGTCCTGACTTTC.